The T cell receptor beta chain under discussion was sequenced for a study of blood T cell repertoires in COVID-19. Across the whole study: Collection of acute and convalescent COVID-19 samples took place in the United States, Italy and Spain. Nucleic acid was either cDNA or gDNA, and it came from T cells, B-cell-depleted T cells, or PBMCs.

The CDR3 loop spans 15 amino acids. Germline CDR1 and CDR2: SGHRS and YFSETQ. V trimming: 6 bases; J trimming: 8 bases; junction bases outside the gene matches: 8. Source study methods: Researchers report that nucleated cell counts were estimated from reference gene primer amplification. Clones were read by immunoSEQ multiplex PCR, and TCRdb kept only the in-frame ones, dropping some. D and trimming were read from the DNA, whereas the V and J calls and clone size are those reported in that table. The repertoire holds 65,000 to 75,000 clones, with about 80% as singletons. This clone was detected a few times.

This clonotype was obtained from a human donor in a cohort sampled during active COVID-19. The sequenced sample was peripheral blood. The chain carries TRBV5-1 and TRBJ1-6; 10 nucleotides line up with TRBD1. CDR3: CASKKTGGSDSPLHF. CDR3 coding DNA: TGCGCCAGCAAAAAGACAGGGGGCTCTGATTCACCCCTCCACTTT.